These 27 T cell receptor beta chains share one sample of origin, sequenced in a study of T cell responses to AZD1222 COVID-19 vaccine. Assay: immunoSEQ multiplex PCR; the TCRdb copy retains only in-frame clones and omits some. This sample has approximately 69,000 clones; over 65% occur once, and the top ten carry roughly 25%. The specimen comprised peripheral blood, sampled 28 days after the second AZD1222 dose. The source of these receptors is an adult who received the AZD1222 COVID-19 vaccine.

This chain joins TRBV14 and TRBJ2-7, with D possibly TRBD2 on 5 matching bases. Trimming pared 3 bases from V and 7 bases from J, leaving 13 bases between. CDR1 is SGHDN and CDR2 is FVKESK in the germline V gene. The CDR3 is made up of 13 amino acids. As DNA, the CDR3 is TGTGCCAGCAGCCACTTTGGACTGGGAGAGCAGTACTTC. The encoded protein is CASSHFGLGEQYF.

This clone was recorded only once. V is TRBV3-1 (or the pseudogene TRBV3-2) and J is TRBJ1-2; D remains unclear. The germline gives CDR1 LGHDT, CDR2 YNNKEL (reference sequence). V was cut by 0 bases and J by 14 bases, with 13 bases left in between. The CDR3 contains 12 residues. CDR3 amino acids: CASSQDSSRSTF. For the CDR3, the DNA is TGTGCCAGCAGCCAAGATAGTTCGAGGTCGACCTTC.

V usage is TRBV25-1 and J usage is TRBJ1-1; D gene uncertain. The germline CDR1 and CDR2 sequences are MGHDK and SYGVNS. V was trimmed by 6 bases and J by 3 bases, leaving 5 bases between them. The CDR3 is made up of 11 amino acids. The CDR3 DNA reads TGTGCCAGCAGCGCTTACACTGAAGCTTTCTTT. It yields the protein CASSAYTEAFF.

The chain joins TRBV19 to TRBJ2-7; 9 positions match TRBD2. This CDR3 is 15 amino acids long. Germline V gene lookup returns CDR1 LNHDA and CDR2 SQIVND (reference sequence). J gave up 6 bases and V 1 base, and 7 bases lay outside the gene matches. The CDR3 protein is CASSIGAGGRFEQYF. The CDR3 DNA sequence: TGTGCCAGTAGTATAGGTGCGGGAGGGCGTTTCGAGCAGTACTTC.

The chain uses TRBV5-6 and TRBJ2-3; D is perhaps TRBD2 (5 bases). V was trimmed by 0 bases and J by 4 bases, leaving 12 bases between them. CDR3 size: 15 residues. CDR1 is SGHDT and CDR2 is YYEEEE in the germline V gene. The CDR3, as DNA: TGTGCCAGCAGCTTGGGGACTCTAGGTGCAGATACGCAGTATTTT. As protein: CASSLGTLGADTQYF.

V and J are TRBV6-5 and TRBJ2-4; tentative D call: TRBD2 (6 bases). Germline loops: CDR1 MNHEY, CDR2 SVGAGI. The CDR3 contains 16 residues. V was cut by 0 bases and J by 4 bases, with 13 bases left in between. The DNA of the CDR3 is TGTGCCAGCAGTTACTCCGTTAATAGCGGTAAAAACATTCAGTACTTC. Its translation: CASSYSVNSGKNIQYF.

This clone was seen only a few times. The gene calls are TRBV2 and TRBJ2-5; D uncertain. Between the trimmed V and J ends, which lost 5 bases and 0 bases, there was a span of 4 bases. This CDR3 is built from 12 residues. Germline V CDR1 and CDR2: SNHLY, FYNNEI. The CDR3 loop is CASSYYQETQYF. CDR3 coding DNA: TGTGCCAGCAGTTACTACCAAGAGACCCAGTACTTC.

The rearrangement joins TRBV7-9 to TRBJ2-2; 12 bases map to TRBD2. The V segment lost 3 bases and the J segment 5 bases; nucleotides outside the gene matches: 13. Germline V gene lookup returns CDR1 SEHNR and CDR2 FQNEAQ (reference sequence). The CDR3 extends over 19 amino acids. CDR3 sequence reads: CASSFPSLAGGPLTGELFF. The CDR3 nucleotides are TGTGCCAGCAGCTTTCCCTCGCTAGCGGGAGGGCCGTTAACCGGGGAGCTGTTTTTT.

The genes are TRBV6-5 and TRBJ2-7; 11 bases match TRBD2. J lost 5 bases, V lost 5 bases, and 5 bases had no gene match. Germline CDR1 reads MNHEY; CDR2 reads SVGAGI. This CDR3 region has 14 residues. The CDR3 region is CASSTSGSYHEQYF. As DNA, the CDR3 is TGTGCCAGCAGTACTAGCGGGAGTTACCACGAGCAGTACTTC.

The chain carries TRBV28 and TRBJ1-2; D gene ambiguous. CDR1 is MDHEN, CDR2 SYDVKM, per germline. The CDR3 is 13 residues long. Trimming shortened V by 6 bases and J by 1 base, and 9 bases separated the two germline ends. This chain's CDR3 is CASRRDINYGYTF. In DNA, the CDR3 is TGTGCCAGCAGGAGGGATATTAACTATGGCTACACCTTC.

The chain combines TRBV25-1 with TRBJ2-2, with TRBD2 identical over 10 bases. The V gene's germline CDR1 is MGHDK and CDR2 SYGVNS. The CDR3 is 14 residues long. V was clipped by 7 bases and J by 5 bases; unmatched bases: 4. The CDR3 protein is CASTSGSWTGELFF. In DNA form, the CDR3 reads TGTGCCAGCACTAGCGGGAGTTGGACCGGGGAGCTGTTTTTT.

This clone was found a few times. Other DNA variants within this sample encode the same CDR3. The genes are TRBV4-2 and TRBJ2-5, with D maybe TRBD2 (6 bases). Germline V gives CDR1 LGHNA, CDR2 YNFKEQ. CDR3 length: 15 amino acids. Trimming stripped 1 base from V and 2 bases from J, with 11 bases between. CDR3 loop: CASSQVGGAQETQYF. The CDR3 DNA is TGTGCCAGCAGCCAAGTCGGAGGGGCGCAAGAGACCCAGTACTTC.

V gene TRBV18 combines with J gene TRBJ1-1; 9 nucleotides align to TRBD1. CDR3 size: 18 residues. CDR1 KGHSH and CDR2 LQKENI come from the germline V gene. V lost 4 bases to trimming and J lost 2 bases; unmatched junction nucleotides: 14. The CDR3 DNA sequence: TGTGCCAGCTCACGCAATGTCCCGGGACAGGGTTCAAACACTGAAGCTTTCTTT. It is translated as CASSRNVPGQGSNTEAFF.

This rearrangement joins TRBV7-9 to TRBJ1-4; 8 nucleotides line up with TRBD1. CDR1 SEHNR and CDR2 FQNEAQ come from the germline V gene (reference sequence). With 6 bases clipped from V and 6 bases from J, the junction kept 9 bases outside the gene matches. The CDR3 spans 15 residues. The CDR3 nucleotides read TGTGCCAGCAGTGATTGGACAGGGAATTATGAAAAACTGTTTTTT. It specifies CASSDWTGNYEKLFF.

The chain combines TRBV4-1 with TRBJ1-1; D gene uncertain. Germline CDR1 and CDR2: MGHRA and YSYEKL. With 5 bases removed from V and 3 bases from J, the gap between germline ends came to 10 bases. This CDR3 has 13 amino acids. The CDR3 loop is CASSTGLYTEAFF. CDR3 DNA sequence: TGCGCCAGCAGCACGGGCCTTTACACTGAAGCTTTCTTT.

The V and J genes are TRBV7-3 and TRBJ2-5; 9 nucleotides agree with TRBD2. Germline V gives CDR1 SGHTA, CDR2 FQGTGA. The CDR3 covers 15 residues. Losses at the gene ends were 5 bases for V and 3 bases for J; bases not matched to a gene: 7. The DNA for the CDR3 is TGTGCCAGCAGCCTTAGCGGGGGCCCTGAAGAGACCCAGTACTTC. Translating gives CASSLSGGPEETQYF.

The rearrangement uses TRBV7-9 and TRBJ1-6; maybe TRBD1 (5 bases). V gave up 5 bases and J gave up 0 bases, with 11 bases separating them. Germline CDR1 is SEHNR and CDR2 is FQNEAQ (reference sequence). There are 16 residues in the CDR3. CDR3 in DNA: TGTGCCAGCAGCCCATTTGGGGGCTCCTATAATTCACCCCTCCACTTT. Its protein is CASSPFGGSYNSPLHF.

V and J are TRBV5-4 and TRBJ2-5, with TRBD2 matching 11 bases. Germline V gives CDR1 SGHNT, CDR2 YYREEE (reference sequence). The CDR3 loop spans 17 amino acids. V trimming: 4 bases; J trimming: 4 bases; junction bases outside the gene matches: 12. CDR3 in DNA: TGTGCCAGCAGCCTTAAAGTTCTAGCGGGAGGAATAGAGACCCAGTACTTC. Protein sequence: CASSLKVLAGGIETQYF.

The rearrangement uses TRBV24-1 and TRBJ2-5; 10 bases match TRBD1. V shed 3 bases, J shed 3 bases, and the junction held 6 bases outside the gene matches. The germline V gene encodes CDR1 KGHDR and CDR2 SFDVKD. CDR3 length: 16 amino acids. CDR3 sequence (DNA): TGTGCCACCAGTGATACTCGGACAGGGGGGAAAGAGACCCAGTACTTC. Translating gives CATSDTRTGGKETQYF.

The CDR3 DNA is TGTGCCTGGAGTGCGGCGGGAGGGCTGGGAAATGAGCAGTTCTTC. Translating gives CAWSAAGGLGNEQFF. The chain is built from TRBV30 and TRBJ2-1; 9 bases are shared with TRBD2. The V and J ends lost 1 base and 7 bases, in that order; junction bases with no gene match: 8. Germline CDR1 reads GTSNPN; CDR2 reads SVGIG (reference sequence). The length of the CDR3 is 15 residues.

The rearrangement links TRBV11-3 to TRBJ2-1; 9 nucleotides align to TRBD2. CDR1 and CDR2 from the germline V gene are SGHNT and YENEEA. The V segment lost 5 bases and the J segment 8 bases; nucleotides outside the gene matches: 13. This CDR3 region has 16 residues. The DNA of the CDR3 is TGTGCCAGCAGCCTTACCGGGACTAGCCTCACGCATGAGCAGTTCTTC. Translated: CASSLTGTSLTHEQFF. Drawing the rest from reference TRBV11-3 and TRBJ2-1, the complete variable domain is EAGVVQSPRYKIIEKKQPVAFWCNPISGHNTLYWYLQNLGQGPELLIRYENEEAVDDSQLPKDRFSAERLKGVDSTLKIQPAELGDSAVYLCASSLTGTSLTHEQFFGPGTRLTVL.

The CDR3 sequence: CASSLFRGAGNTIYF. The CDR3 nucleotides are TGTGCCAGCAGTTTATTCAGGGGAGCTGGAAACACCATATATTTT. This rearrangement joins TRBV6-5 to TRBJ1-3, with D possibly matching TRBD1 (6 bases). The germline gives CDR1 MNHEY, CDR2 SVGAGI. Deletions cut 4 bases from V and 2 bases from J, with 12 bases between. This CDR3 has 15 amino acids.

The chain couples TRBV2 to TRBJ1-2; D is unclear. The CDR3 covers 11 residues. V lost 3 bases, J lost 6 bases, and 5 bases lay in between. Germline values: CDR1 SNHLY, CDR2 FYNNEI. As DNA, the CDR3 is TGTGCCAGCAGTGATCTCCATGGCTACACCTTC. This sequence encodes CASSDLHGYTF. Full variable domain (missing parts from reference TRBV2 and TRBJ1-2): EPEVTQTPSHQVTQMGQEVILRCVPISNHLYFYWYRQILGQKVEFLVSFYNNEISEKSEIFDDQFSVERPDGSNFTLKIRSTKLEDSAMYFCASSDLHGYTFGSGTRLTVV.

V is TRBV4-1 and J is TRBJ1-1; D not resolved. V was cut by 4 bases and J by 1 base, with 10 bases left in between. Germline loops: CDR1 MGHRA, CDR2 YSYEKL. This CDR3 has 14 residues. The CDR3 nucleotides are TGCGCCAGCAGCCCAGGCGAGTGGAACACTGAAGCTTTCTTT. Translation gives CASSPGEWNTEAFF.

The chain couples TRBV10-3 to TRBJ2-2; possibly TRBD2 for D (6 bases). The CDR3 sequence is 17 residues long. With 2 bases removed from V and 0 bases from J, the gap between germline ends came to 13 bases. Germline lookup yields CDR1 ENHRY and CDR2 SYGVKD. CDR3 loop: CAISENPGDPNTGELFF. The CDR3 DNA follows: TGTGCCATCAGTGAGAATCCGGGGGACCCGAACACCGGGGAGCTGTTTTTT.

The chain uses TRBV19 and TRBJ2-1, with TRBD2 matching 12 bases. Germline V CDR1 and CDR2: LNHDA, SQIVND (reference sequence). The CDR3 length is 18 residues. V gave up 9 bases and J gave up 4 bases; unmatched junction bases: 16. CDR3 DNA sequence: TGTGCCAGCCGCTCCAAAGCTAGCGGGAGGGCCTCGTACAATGAGCAGTTCTTC. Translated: CASRSKASGRASYNEQFF.

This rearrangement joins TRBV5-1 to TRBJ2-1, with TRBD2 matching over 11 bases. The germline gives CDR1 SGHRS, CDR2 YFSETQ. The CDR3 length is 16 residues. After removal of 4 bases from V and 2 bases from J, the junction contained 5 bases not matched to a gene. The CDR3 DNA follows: TGCGCCAGCAGCGCCGCTAGCGGGGGGACCTACAATGAGCAGTTCTTC. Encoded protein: CASSAASGGTYNEQFF.